One sample yielded the 19 T cell receptor beta chains listed below, sequenced in a study of tumor-infiltrating lymphocytes in primary liver carcinoma (dated by TCRdb to the late 2010s). This sample was sequenced with an Illumina HiSeq 2500. TCRbeta-specific cDNA was reverse-transcribed from around 0.45 ug total RNA using a constant-region primer and ProtoScript II reverse transcriptase. Construction of the TCRbeta libraries relied on three nested rounds of multiplex PCR, following a slightly modified ARM-PCR procedure. Multiplex TRBV1-TRBV30 forward primers and a Cbeta reverse primer were used in the first two PCR rounds, each of which was run for around 10 cycles. Using fastp trimming at Q25 and MiXCR clonotype assembly, TCRdb reanalyzed the public sequencing data and kept in-frame beta chains. Each CDR3 protein appears once, grouped with its most common genes and DNA. The sample table shows 250,000 to 350,000 distinct CDR3 sequences, and 50% to 60% are seen once. The ten largest clones capture over 15% of the sample.

Blood RNA was extracted from unsorted whole blood using TRIzol reagent, and germline DNA was obtained with the DNeasy Blood & Tissue kit. Sequencing was carried out using peripheral blood. All receptors derive from a woman between 25 and 40 years old with primary liver carcinoma and hepatitis B virus infection.

The chain recombines TRBV11-2 with TRBJ2-7; 8 bases align to TRBD2. Germline V lookup: CDR1 SGHAT, CDR2 FQNNGV. V lost 3 bases to trimming and J lost 5 bases; unmatched junction nucleotides: 9. This CDR3 region has 15 residues. CDR3 DNA sequence: TGTGCCAGCAGCTTGAGCGGGAGCTTCACCCACGAGCAGTACTTC. Translation gives CASSLSGSFTHEQYF. The full variable domain, completed using reference TRBV11-2 and TRBJ2-7, is EAGVAQSPRYKIIEKRQSVAFWCNPISGHATLYWYQQILGQGPKLLIQFQNNGVVDDSQLPKDRFSAERLKGVDSTLKIQPAKLEDSAVYLCASSLSGSFTHEQYFGPGTRLTVT.

As for this clonotype: An end of the junction does not agree with germline; a read error may underlie this. This rearrangement joins TRBV5-1 to TRBJ2-1; D is perhaps TRBD2 (6 bases). The germline V gene has CDR1 SGHRS and CDR2 YFSETQ. This CDR3 contains 14 residues. CDR3 coding DNA: TGTGCCAGATATATGGCGGGATCCTACAATGAGCAGTTCTTC. Translated: CARYMAGSYNEQFF.

The rearrangement joins TRBV13 to TRBJ2-7; 13 bases are shared with TRBD2. CDR1 and CDR2 (germline): PRHDT, FYEKMQ (reference sequence). The CDR3 length is 15 residues. V was clipped by 5 bases and J by 5 bases; unmatched bases: 6. CDR3 coding DNA: TGTGCCAGCAGCGGACGGACTAGCGGGAGACACGAGCAGTACTTC. Amino acids: CASSGRTSGRHEQYF.

Concerning this clonotype itself: One junction end disagrees with the germline gene, perhaps due to a read error. CDR3 DNA: TGTGCCAGCAGCTCGGGACCAGCGGACTACGAGCAGTATTTC. This translates into CASSSGPADYEQYF. The chain is built from TRBV11-1 and TRBJ2-7, with D perhaps matching TRBD2 (6 bases). The germline gives CDR1 SGHAT, CDR2 FQDESV (reference sequence). This CDR3 has 14 amino acids. Combining the CDR3 with reference TRBV11-1 and TRBJ2-7 gives the whole variable domain EAEVAQSPRYKITEKSQAVAFWCDPISGHATLYWYRQILGQGPELLVQFQDESVVDDSQLPKDRFSAERLKGVDSTLKIQPAELGDSAMYLCASSSGPADYEQYFGPGTRLTVT.

This clonotype has a handful of counts. This sequence joins TRBV6-1 and TRBJ1-2; D is unclear. V dropped 4 bases and J dropped 5 bases, with 8 bases sitting between them. The CDR3 has 12 residues. Looked up from germline, CDR1 is MNHNS and CDR2 is SASEGT. CDR3 loop: CASSAPLYGYTF. DNA for the CDR3: TGTGCCAGCAGTGCCCCCCTATATGGCTACACCTTC.

This chain connects TRBV6-2 or TRBV6-3 to TRBJ2-2; TRBD2 is a possible D gene (6 bases). CDR3 length: 14 amino acids. V lost 6 bases, J lost 4 bases, and 12 bases lay in between. CDR1 and CDR2 from the germline V gene are MNHEY and SVGEGT. This CDR3 is CASRLTGVTGELFF. CDR3 bases: TGTGCCAGCAGACTAACGGGGGTCACCGGGGAGCTGTTTTTT.

A single count supports this clonotype. A junction end diverges from the germline sequence, so it may reflect a read error. V and J are TRBV6-5 and TRBJ1-3, with TRBD1 as a possible D gene (5 bases). Germline V gene lookup returns CDR1 MNHEY and CDR2 SVGAGI. The length of the CDR3 is 16 residues. The CDR3 nucleotides are TGTGCCAGCAGTTACGCGAACAGGTTCTCTGGAAGCACCATATATTTT. Its translation is CASSYANRFSGSTIYF.

Concerning this clonotype itself: One end of the junction is discordant with germline, which a read error may explain. The rearrangement links TRBV4-3 to TRBJ2-3; TRBD1 matches at 7 bases. The length of the CDR3 is 13 residues. Germline V gene sequence: CDR1 LGHNA, CDR2 YSLEER. The CDR3 DNA sequence: TGTACCAGCAGCGGACAGGGCACAGATACGCAGTATTTT. Translated: CTSSGQGTDTQYF.

This chain connects TRBV12-3 or TRBV12-4 to TRBJ1-1; 7 bases match TRBD1. The CDR3 loop spans 13 amino acids. With V trimmed by 10 bases and J by 3 bases, 8 bases remained unmatched. The CDR3 sequence: CANCSTGDTEAFF. CDR3 nucleotide sequence: TGTGCCAACTGTTCCACAGGGGACACTGAAGCTTTCTTT.

The chain uses TRBV7-9 and TRBJ2-7; D might be TRBD1 (6 bases). Trimming took off 3 bases at V and 6 bases at J, with 18 bases between the two ends. The CDR3 has 15 amino acids. The germline gives CDR1 SEHNR, CDR2 FQNEAQ (reference sequence). CDR3 DNA: TGTGCCAGCAGCTTTGCTGTGGCAGGGGTGGCCGAGCAGTACTTC. The encoded protein is CASSFAVAGVAEQYF.

The count of this clonotype is one. Mismatch with germline at one junction end may stem from a read error. The chain has TRBV4-1 and TRBJ2-7; D unclear. The CDR3 contains 14 residues. Per germline, CDR1 MGHRA and CDR2 YSYEKL. The CDR3 DNA sequence: TGCGCCAGCAGCCAAGAGCCGACGCGCTCCGAGCAATACTTC. Its protein product is CASSQEPTRSEQYF.

Comments on this clonotype: At one boundary the junction diverges from the germline segment, which might be a read error. The J gene is TRBJ2-2, the V gene TRBV29-1; D may match TRBD1 or TRBD2 (6 bases each). Looked up from germline, CDR1 is SQVTM and CDR2 is ANQGSEA. The CDR3 spans 15 residues. CDR3 in amino acids: CSVTANAGDSGELFF. CDR3 DNA sequence: TGCAGCGTTACCGCAAACGCAGGGGACTCCGGGGAGCTATTTTTT.

Turning to this clonotype: One end of the junction does not line up with germline, which may come from a read error. The chain carries TRBV4-1 and TRBJ2-3; perhaps TRBD2 as D (5 bases). The CDR3 loop spans 14 amino acids. Germline V lookup: CDR1 MGHRA, CDR2 YSYEKL. The CDR3 coding sequence is TGCGCCAGCAGCCAAGCGGGAAGCACAGATACGCACTATTTT. Amino acid sequence: CASSQAGSTDTHYF.

This clonotype was seen only a few times. This rearrangement joins TRBV7-9 to TRBJ1-4; D is ambiguous. CDR3 size: 15 residues. V lost 3 bases and J lost 1, with 9 bases in between. The germline CDR1 and CDR2 sequences are SEHNR and FQNEAQ (reference sequence). The CDR3 DNA follows: TGTGCCAGCAGCTTGGTGATTGGAACTAATGAAAAACTGTTTTTT. The encoded protein is CASSLVIGTNEKLFF.

This clonotype has just a few counts. The chain recombines TRBV12-3 or TRBV12-4 with TRBJ2-1; 8 bases are shared with TRBD2. The CDR3 is 15 amino acids. Trimming cost V 7 bases and J 6 bases; bases outside gene matches: 11. CDR3 in amino acids: CASTKGREEFNEQFF. CDR3 nucleotides: TGTGCCAGCACTAAAGGGCGGGAGGAGTTCAATGAGCAGTTCTTC.

This clonotype has ten or more counts. The V gene is TRBV6-2 or TRBV6-3, the J gene TRBJ2-1; 12 bases fit TRBD2. Germline V CDR1 and CDR2: MNHEY, SVGEGT. This CDR3 region has 20 residues. V lost 2 bases to trimming and J lost 1 base; unmatched junction nucleotides: 12. The DNA of the CDR3 is TGTGCCAGCAGTTACAGTGGGTCCTCTAGCGGGAGGGAGTCCTACAATGAGCAGTTCTTC. It yields the protein CASSYSGSSSGRESYNEQFF.

In regard to this clonotype: A much larger clone sits a single nucleotide away, making a read error possible. V is TRBV6-5 and J is TRBJ2-1; TRBD2 is a possible D gene (5 bases). This CDR3 contains 13 residues. Germline assignment: CDR1 MNHEY and CDR2 SVGAGI. As DNA, the CDR3 is TGTTCCAGCACTTCCTCTTTCCGCGGGGAGCAGTTCTTC. It yields the protein CSSTSSFRGEQFF.

In the case of this clonotype: This clone may be a read error of a much larger clone one base away. This chain uses TRBV10-3 with TRBJ1-1; 9 bases are a match to TRBD1. Germline values: CDR1 ENHRY, CDR2 SYGVKD. This CDR3 contains 14 residues. Written as DNA, the CDR3 is TGTGCCGTCAGCCCGGGACAGGGAAACACTGAAGCTTTCTTT. Its translation is CAVSPGQGNTEAFF.

The rearrangement links TRBV7-8 to TRBJ2-7, with 9 positions matching TRBD1. There are 16 residues in the CDR3. Germline CDR1 SGHVS, CDR2 FQNEAQ. V shed 9 bases, J shed 2 bases, and the junction held 14 bases outside the gene matches. CDR3 sequence reads: CASSFVQGARAYEQYF. The CDR3 DNA reads as TGTGCCAGTAGTTTTGTACAGGGGGCAAGGGCCTACGAGCAGTACTTC. The complete variable domain, with remaining parts taken from reference TRBV7-8 and TRBJ2-7, reads GAGVSQSPRYKVAKRGQDVALRCDPISGHVSLFWYQQALGQGPEFLTYFQNEAQLDKSGLPSDRFFAERPEGSVSTLKIQRTQQEDSAVYLCASSFVQGARAYEQYFGPGTRLTVT.